This T cell receptor beta chain was profiled in a study of blood T cell repertoires in COVID-19. About the study: Acute and convalescent COVID-19 samples came from the United States, Italy and Spain. PBMCs, B-cell-depleted T cells, or T cells provided the cDNA or gDNA that made up the material.

The length of the CDR3 is 13 residues. The ends were cut back, 7 bases at V and 6 bases at J, with 13 bases in the middle. The germline V gene encodes CDR1 LNHDA and CDR2 SQIVND (reference sequence). How the authors handled the data: Estimates of nucleated cell counts were drawn from the amplification of reference gene primers. Libraries were prepared by immunoSEQ multiplex PCR; TCRdb keeps only in-frame clonotypes and omits some of them. That table supplies the V and J calls and clone size; D and trimming were determined from the DNA. Of about 200,000 clones listed, 70% to 90% are singletons. This receptor was taken from a man in his forties or fifties with active or convalescent COVID-19. This chain joins TRBV19 and TRBJ1-5; D unclear. The specimen was peripheral blood. CDR3: CASMGGKGQPQHF. CDR3 DNA sequence: TGTGCCAGTATGGGAGGGAAGGGTCAGCCCCAGCATTTT.